This T cell receptor beta chain was captured in a study of blood T cell repertoires in COVID-19. Overall study context: Samples came from the United States, Italy and Spain, spanning acute and convalescent COVID-19. PBMCs, B-cell-depleted T cells, or T cells provided the cDNA or gDNA that made up the material.

In germline, CDR1 is LGHDT, CDR2 YNNKEL (reference sequence). Trimming removed 8 bases from V and 3 bases from J, with 23 bases in between. This CDR3 has 16 amino acids. Produced via immunoSEQ multiplex PCR; TCRdb's table is partial and in-frame only. Counted here are over 200,000 clones, over 70% occurring once; the ten biggest clones make up under 4.5%. Cohort assignment relied on participant-reported clinical history. A COVID-19 case had been met by exposed participants during the 2 weeks before study entry. Sequencing was carried out using PBMCs or T cells enriched from blood (not recorded which). The chain is built from TRBV3-1 (or the pseudogene TRBV3-2) and TRBJ2-7; a possible D gene is TRBD1 (7 bases). The receptor's source is a woman younger than 45 who had been exposed to COVID-19. CDR3 loop: CASSQGGVKGFYEQYF. CDR3 nucleotide sequence: TGTGCCAGCTCTCAGGGGGGAGTTAAAGGGTTCTACGAGCAGTACTTC.